This T cell receptor beta chain stems from a study of a mutant IDH1 vaccine in newly diagnosed glioma. As for the study in general: Prior therapy was radiotherapy, temozolomide, or both; most received both.

Time point: week 11, during vaccination. Vaccine doses each comprised 300 ug of mutant IDH1 20-mer peptide, with topical imiquimod. Diagnosis in the donors showed new WHO grade 3 or 4 astrocytomas that were IDH1-mutant and ATRX-lost. Here immunoSEQ multiplex PCR was the method, and the copy in TCRdb shows in-frame clones only, minus some. The sample contains tens of thousands of clones, about 80% of which appear only once. General study results and limits: Vaccination induced immune responses in around 93% of patients.

On this clone: Its antigen is unknown.

This TCR derives from a man aged 45-60 years with glioma. This sample comprised PBMCs, obtained from a glioma patient whose treatment included an IDH1 peptide vaccine.

The chain's CDR3 is CAWRGDRVSPLHF. In DNA form, the CDR3 reads TGTGCCTGGAGGGGAGACAGGGTTTCACCCCTCCACTTT. The chain has TRBV30 and TRBJ1-6, with TRBD1 identical over 7 bases. CDR1 and CDR2 (germline): GTSNPN, SVGIG (reference sequence). V was clipped by 3 bases and J by 9 bases; unmatched bases: 5. CDR3 size: 13 residues.